The T cell receptor beta chain under discussion was sequenced for a study of tumor and adjacent non-tumor tissue in lung cancer. Across the study: Stage I to III disease affected 9 to 10 men and several women aged roughly 31 to 85.

TCRbeta libraries were built with three rounds of nested PCR, modified from ARM-PCR. TCRdb ran MiXCR on the multiplex PCR reads and lists one entry per CDR3 protein. The sample includes almost 75,000 distinct CDR3 sequences, less than 75% of them seen just once. This sample's RNA came from whole unsorted tissue. The normal lung tissue was taken more than 3 cm from the tumor edge. Donors were chemotherapy-naive, newly diagnosed lung cancer surgical patients in China, August–November 2014. About this clonotype itself: Its antigen is unknown. This clone may be a read error of a much larger clone one base away.

Study observations and caveats: Tumor repertoires had a smaller top 100 clone share than normal lung.

The CDR3 loop spans 13 amino acids. CDR1 is SQVTM and CDR2 is ANQGSEA in the germline V gene. The ends were cut back, 7 bases at V and 2 bases at J, with 13 bases in the middle. This TCR was recovered from a woman between 50 and 59 years old with non-small cell lung cancer. Sequenced input: distant non-tumor lung tissue. The chain recombines TRBV29-1 with TRBJ2-3; D unclear. The CDR3 DNA sequence: TGCAGCGGTCATGGGCCAACCACAGATACGCAGTATTTT. Its translation: CSGHGPTTDTQYF.